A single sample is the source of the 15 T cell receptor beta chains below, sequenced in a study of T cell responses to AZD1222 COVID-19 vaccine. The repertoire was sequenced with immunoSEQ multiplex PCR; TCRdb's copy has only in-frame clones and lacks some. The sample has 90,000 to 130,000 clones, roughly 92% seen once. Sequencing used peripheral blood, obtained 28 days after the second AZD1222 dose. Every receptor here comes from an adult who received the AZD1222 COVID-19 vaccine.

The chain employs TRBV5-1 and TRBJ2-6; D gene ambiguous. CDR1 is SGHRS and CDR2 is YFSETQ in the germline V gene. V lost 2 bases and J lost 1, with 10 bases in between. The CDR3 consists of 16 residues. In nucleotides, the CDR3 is TGCGCCAGCAGCTTATTGGGTGGGTCTGGGGCCAACGTCCTGACTTTC. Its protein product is CASSLLGGSGANVLTF. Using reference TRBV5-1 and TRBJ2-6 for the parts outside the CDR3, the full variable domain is KAGVTQTPRYLIKTRGQQVTLSCSPISGHRSVSWYQQTPGQGLQFLFEYFSETQRNKGNFPGRFSGRQFSNSRSEMNVSTLELGDSALYLCASSLLGGSGANVLTFGAGSRLTVL.

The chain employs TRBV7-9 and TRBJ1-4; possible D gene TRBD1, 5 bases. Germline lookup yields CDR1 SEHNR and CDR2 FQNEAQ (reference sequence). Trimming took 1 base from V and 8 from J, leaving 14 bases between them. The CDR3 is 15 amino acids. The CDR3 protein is CASSLVVGAIEKLFF. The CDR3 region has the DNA TGTGCCAGCAGCTTAGTTGTTGGGGCAATCGAAAAACTGTTTTTT.

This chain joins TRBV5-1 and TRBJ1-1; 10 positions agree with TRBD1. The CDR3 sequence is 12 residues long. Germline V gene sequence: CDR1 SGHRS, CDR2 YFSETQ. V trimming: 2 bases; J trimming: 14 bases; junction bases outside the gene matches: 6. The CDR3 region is CASSFGQGERFF. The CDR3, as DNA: TGCGCCAGCAGCTTCGGACAGGGGGAGAGGTTCTTT. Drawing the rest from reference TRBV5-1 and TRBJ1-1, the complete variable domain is KAGVTQTPRYLIKTRGQQVTLSCSPISGHRSVSWYQQTPGQGLQFLFEYFSETQRNKGNFPGRFSGRQFSNSRSEMNVSTLELGDSALYLCASSFGQGERFFGQGTRLTVV.

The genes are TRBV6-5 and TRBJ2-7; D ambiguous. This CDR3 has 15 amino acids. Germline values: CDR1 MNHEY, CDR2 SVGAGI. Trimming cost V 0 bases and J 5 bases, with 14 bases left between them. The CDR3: CASSYSTGRTNEQYF. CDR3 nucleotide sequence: TGTGCCAGCAGTTACTCGACCGGTAGGACCAACGAGCAGTACTTC.

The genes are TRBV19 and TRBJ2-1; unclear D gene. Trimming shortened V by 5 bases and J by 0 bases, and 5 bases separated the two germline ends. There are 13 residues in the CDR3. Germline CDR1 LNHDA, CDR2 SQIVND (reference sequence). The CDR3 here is CASSVTSYNEQFF. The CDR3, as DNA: TGTGCCAGTAGTGTGACCTCCTACAATGAGCAGTTCTTC.

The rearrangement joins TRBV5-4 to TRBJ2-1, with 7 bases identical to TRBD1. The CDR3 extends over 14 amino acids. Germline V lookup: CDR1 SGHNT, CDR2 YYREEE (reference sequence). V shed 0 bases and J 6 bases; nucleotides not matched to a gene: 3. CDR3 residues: CASSLGPGGNEQFF. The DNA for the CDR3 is TGTGCCAGCAGCTTGGGACCAGGGGGCAATGAGCAGTTCTTC.

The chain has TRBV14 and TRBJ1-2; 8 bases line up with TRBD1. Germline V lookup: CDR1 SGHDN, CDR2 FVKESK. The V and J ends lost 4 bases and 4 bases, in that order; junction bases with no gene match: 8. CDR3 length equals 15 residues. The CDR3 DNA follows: TGTGCCAGCAGCCCTGGGGGACAGGCCATCTATGGCTACACCTTC. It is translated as CASSPGGQAIYGYTF.

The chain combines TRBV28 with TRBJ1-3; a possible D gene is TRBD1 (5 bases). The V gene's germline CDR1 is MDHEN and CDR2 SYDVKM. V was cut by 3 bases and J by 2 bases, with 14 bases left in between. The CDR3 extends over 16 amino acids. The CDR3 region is CASSFGGGITGNTIYF. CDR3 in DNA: TGTGCCAGCAGTTTTGGGGGGGGGATAACTGGAAACACCATATATTTT.

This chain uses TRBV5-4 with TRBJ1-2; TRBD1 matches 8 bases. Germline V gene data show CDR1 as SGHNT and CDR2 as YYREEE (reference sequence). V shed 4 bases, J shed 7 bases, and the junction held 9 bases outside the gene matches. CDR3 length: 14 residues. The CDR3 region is CASSLDRGFGGYTF. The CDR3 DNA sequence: TGTGCCAGCAGCCTAGACAGGGGATTCGGTGGCTACACCTTC.

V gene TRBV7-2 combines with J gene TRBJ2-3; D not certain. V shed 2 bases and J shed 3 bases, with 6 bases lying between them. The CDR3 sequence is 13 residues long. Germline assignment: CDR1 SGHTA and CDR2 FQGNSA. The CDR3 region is CASSLQWTDTQYF. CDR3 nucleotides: TGTGCCAGCAGCTTACAATGGACAGATACGCAGTATTTT.

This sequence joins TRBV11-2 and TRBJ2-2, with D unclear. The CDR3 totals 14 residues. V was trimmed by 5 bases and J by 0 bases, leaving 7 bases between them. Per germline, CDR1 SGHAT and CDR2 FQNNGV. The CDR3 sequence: CASSPWPNTGELFF. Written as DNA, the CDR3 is TGTGCCAGCAGCCCCTGGCCGAACACCGGGGAGCTGTTTTTT.

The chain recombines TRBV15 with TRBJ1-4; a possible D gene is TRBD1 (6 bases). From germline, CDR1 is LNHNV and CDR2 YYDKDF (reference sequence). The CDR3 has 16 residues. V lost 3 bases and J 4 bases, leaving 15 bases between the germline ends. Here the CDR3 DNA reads TGTGCCACCAGCAGGGACGCCGGGGGCGGTAATGAAAAACTGTTTTTT. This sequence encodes CATSRDAGGGNEKLFF.

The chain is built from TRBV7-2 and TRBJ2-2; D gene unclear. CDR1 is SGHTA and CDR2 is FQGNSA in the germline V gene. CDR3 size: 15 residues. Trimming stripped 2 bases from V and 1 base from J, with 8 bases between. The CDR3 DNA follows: TGTGCCAGCAGCTTATATCTTGGGAACACCGGGGAGCTGTTTTTT. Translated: CASSLYLGNTGELFF.

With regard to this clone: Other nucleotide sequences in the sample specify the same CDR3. The CDR3 region has the DNA TGTGCCAGCAGCTTAGACGGCAATCAGCCCCAGCATTTT. Protein product: CASSLDGNQPQHF. This chain uses TRBV7-9 with TRBJ1-5; no firm D call. V was clipped by 1 base and J by 2 bases, with 3 bases between them. The CDR3 is made up of 13 amino acids. Germline assignment: CDR1 SEHNR and CDR2 FQNEAQ (reference sequence).

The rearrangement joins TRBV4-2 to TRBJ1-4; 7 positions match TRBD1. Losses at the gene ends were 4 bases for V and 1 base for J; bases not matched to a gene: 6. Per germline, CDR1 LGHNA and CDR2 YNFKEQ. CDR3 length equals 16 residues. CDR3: CASSRSQGVTNEKLFF. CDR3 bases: TGTGCCAGCAGCCGAAGTCAGGGGGTAACTAATGAAAAACTGTTTTTT.